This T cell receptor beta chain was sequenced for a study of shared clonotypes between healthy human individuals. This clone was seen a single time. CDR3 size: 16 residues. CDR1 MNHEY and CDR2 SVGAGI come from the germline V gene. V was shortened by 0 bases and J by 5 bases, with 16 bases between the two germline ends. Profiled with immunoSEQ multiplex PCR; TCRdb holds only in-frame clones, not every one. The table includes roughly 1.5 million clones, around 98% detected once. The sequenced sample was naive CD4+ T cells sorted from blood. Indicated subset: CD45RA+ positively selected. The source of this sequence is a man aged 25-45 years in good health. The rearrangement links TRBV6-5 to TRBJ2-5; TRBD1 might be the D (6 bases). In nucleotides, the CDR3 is TGTGCCAGCAGTTACTCCAGGGGTTCTGGGATCGAGACCCAGTACTTC. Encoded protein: CASSYSRGSGIETQYF.